In its sample, the clone carrying this T cell receptor (beta chain) was seen many times. Through a sample-barcoded 5' primer and a J-beta primer mix, a second PCR was run for 7 to 11 cycles. Sequencing yielded, for each sample, at least 2.5 million paired-end reads carrying CDR3. In TCRdb, the 5' RACE reads were re-called with MiXCR into one record per CDR3 protein. Of fewer than 800,000 distinct CDR3 sequences listed, approximately 31% are singletons. This entry belongs to a study of blood T cells in healthy people across ages. Per the germline V gene, CDR1 is SNHLY and CDR2 is FYNNEI. V shed 9 bases and J 3 bases; nucleotides not matched to a gene: 8. The CDR3 loop spans 14 amino acids.

The sequencing input was blood. The clonotype comes from a woman older than 75 in good health. The J gene is TRBJ2-3, the V gene TRBV2; 8 bases map to TRBD1. The CDR3 coding sequence is TGTGCCAGTCGGCAGGGGGCGCAAACAGATACGCAGTATTTT. Translating gives CASRQGAQTDTQYF.